This TCR beta chain came from a study of T cell responses to AZD1222 COVID-19 vaccine. Concerning this clone itself: The target antigen is unknown.

This CDR3 is built from 12 residues. In germline, CDR1 is MNHEY, CDR2 SVGAGI. The V and J ends lost 2 bases and 1 base respectively, with 1 base between them. Study results and caveats: Spike-specific TCR breadth and depth rose after two AZD1222 doses. Epitopes outside B.1.351 and B.1.1.7 mutated regions reportedly drew nearly half of spike TCRs. Donors were chiefly white British, with a greater number of females, and clonal diversity was perhaps underestimated.

Profiling relied on immunoSEQ multiplex PCR, and the TCRdb table lists in-frame clones only, not all of them. The sample includes some 160,000 clones, roughly 89% of them seen just once. Combined were second doses at about 4 or about 12 weeks. This sample comprised peripheral blood, obtained 28 days after the second AZD1222 dose. The rearrangement joins TRBV6-5 to TRBJ2-3, with unresolved D. The TCR sequence derives from an adult who received the AZD1222 COVID-19 vaccine. CDR3 sequence: CASSYRTDTQYF. The CDR3 DNA reads TGTGCCAGCAGTTACCGCACAGATACGCAGTATTTT.